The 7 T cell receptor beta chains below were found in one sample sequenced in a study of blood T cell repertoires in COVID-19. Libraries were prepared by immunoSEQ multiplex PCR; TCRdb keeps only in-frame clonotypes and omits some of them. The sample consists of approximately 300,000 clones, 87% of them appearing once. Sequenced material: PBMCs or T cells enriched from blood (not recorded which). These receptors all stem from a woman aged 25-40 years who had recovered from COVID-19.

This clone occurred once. The CDR3 is CASSLGTSGRTYEQYF. The DNA for the CDR3 is TGCGCCAGCAGCTTGGGGACTAGCGGGCGAACCTACGAGCAGTACTTC. The chain links TRBV5-1 to TRBJ2-7, with TRBD2 matching 11 bases. The CDR3 runs 16 residues. After removal of 0 bases from V and 2 bases from J, the junction contained 4 bases not matched to a gene. Germline CDR1 reads SGHRS; CDR2 reads YFSETQ.

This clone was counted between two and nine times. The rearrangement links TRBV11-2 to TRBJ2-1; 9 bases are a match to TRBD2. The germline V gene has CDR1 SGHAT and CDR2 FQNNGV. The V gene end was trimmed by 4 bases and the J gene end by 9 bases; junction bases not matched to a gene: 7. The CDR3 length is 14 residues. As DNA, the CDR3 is TGTGCCAGCAGCTGGGGGACTAGCCTAGGTGAGCAGTTCTTC. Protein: CASSWGTSLGEQFF.

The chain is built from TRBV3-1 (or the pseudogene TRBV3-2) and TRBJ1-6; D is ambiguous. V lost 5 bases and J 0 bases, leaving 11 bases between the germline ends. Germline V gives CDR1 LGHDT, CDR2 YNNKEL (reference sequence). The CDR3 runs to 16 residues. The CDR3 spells CASSGLRNSYNSPLHF. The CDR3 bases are TGTGCCAGCAGCGGCCTCAGGAACTCCTATAATTCACCCCTCCACTTT.

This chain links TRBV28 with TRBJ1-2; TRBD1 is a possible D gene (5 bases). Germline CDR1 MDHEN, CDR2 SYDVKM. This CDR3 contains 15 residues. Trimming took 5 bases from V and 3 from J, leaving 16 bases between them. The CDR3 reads CASSASGGYYYGYTF. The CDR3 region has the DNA TGTGCCAGCAGTGCCTCCGGGGGGTACTACTATGGCTACACCTTC.

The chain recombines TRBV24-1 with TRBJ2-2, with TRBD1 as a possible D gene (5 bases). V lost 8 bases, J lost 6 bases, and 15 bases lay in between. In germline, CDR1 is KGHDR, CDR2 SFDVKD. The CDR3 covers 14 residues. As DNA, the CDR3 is TGTGCCACCAAGACAGCGTCCCGACCCGGGGAGCTGTTTTTT. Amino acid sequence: CATKTASRPGELFF.

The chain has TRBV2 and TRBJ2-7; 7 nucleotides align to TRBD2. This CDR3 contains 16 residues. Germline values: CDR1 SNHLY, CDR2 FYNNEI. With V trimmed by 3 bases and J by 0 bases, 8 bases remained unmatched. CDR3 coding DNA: TGTGCCAGCAGTGATCCCGGGACTACGCTCTCCTACGAGCAGTACTTC. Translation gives CASSDPGTTLSYEQYF.

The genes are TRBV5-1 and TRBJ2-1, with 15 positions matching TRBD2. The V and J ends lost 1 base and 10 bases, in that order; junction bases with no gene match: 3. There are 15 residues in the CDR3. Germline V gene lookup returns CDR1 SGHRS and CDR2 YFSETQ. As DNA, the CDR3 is TGCGCCAGCAGCTTGTGGACTAGCGGGGGGGACGAGCAGTTCTTC. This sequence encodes CASSLWTSGGDEQFF.